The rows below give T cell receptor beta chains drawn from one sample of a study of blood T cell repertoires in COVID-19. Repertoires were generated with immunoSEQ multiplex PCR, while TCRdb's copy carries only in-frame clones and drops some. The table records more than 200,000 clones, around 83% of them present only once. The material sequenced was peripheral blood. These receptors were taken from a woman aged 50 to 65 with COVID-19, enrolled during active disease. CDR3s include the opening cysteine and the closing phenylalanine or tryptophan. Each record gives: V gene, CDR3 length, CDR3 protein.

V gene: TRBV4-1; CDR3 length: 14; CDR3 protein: CASSQETGLDEQFF
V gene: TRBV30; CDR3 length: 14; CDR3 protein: CAWSVVGTGDEAFF
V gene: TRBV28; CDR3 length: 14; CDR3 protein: CASSFRGGNTEAFF
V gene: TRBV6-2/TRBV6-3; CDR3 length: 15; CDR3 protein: CASSLGQRYNSPLHF
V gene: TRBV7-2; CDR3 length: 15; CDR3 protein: CASSLEGLSTDTQYF
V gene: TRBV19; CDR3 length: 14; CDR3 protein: CASSPGTGYYGYTF
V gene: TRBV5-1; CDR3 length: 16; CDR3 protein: CASSLVPGQPNEKLFF
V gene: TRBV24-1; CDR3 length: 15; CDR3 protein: CATSDPWGQGNGYTF
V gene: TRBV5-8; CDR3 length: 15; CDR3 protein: CASSRGLAAYNEQFF
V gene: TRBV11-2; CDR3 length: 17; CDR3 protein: CASSAADRGYRNYGYTF
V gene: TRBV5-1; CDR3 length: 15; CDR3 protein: CASSLRGSGVDEQFF
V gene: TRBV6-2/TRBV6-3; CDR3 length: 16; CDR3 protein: CASSSTSGGLGDTQYF
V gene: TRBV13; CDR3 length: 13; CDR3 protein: CASSLGPDTEAFF
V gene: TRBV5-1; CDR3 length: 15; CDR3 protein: CASSLESGGGTEAFF
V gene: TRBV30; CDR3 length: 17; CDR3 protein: CASPPPGQSSGANVLTF
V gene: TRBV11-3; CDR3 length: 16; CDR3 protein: CASSPFRTGYTGELFF
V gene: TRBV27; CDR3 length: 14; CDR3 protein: CASSLSGGPHEQFF
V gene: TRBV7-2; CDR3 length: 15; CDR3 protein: CASSAGGGFLYGYTF
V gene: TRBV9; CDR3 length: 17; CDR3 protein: CASSVEKLAGGTGELFF
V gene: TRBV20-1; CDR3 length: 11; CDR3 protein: CSARVGGGAFF
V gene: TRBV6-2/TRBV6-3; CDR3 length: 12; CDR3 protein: CASSGGNSPLHF
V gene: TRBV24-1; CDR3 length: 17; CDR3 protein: CATSDPTGEWRTNEQFF
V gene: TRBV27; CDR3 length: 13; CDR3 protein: CASSFFGGGEQFF
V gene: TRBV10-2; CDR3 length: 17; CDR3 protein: CASSESKLAGSTDTQYF
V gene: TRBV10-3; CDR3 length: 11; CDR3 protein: CASRTSGELFF
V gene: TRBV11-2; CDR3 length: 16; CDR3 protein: CASSKRTGSANYGYTF
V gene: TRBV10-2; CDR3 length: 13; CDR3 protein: CASSLGVNQPQHF
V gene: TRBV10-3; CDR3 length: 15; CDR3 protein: CAISQAGGESTEQFF
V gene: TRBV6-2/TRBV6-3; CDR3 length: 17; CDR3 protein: CASSSTRPTGRDQPQHF
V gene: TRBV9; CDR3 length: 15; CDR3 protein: CASSDQGARTGELFF
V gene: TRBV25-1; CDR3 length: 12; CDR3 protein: CASSSGLYGYTF
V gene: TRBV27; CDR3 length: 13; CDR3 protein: CASRDTGSNEQFF
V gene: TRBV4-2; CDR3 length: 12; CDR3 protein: CASSPDAETQYF
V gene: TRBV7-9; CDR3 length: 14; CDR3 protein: CATGRREINYGYTF
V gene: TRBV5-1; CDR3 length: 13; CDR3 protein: CASRPQGGTEAFF
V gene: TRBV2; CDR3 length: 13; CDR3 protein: CASRAGANYGYTF
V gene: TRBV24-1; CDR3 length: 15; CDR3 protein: CAISIPGSSNCEQYF
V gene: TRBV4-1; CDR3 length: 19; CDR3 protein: CASSQDLGAGGHVNYGYTF
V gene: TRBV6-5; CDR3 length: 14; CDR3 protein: CASRRDRFFYEQYF
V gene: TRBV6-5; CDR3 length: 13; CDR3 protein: CASSFDSETEQFF
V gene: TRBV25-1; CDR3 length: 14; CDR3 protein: CASSELLHTGELFF
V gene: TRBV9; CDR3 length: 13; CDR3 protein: CASGGTGANVLTF
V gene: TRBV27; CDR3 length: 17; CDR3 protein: CASSLYKQGIYNSPLHF
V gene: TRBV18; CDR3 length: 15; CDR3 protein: CASSPPGREYNEQFF
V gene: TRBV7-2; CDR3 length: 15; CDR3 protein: CASGNRGGRTDTQYF